This T cell receptor beta chain derives from a study of cytomegalovirus exposure and HLA in healthy donors. Study-wide results and limits: The study put 150 to 200 TCR beta chains on its list as cytomegalovirus-associated. Evidence from a later analysis indicated that most CMV-associated TCR beta chains looked HLA-restricted. Highest at DRB1 and lowest at HLA-C, TCR association rates differed among HLA loci in a later analysis.

The PCR was carried out with 60 Vbeta primers and 13 Jbeta primers. Sequenced by immunoSEQ multiplex PCR; TCRdb stores in-frame clones only, minus some. The data show 150,000 or so clones, about two thirds seen once. This clone was seen once. Its target is not known. Sequenced sample: PBMCs. This TCR came from a woman under 30 in good health and CMV-seronegative.

This chain's CDR3 is CAISERLQETQYF. CDR3 coding DNA: TGTGCCATCAGTGAGAGACTACAAGAGACCCAGTACTTC. J is TRBJ2-5 and V is TRBV10-3; TRBD2 is a possible D gene (5 bases). With 2 bases removed from V and 2 bases from J, the gap between germline ends came to 6 bases. The CDR3 has 13 residues. Germline loops: CDR1 ENHRY, CDR2 SYGVKD.